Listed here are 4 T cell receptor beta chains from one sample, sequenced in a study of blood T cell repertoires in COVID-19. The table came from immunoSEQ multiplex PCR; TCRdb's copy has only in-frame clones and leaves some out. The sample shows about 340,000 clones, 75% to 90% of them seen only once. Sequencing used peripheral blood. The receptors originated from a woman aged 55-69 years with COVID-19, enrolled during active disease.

The CDR3 is CASSPAPGGSAKNIQYF. The DNA of the CDR3 is TGTGCCAGCAGCCCCGCCCCAGGTGGATCGGCCAAAAACATTCAGTACTTC. This sequence joins TRBV13 and TRBJ2-4; D ambiguous. Looked up from germline, CDR1 is PRHDT and CDR2 is FYEKMQ (reference sequence). Trimming pared 5 bases from V and 1 base from J, leaving 18 bases between. This CDR3 spans 17 amino acids.

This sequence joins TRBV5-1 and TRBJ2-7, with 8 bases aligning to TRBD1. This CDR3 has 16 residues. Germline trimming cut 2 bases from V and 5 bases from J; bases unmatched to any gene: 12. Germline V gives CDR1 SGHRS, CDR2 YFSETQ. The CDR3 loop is CASSLLPGQGSNEQYF. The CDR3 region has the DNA TGCGCCAGCAGCTTACTACCAGGACAGGGATCGAACGAGCAGTACTTC.

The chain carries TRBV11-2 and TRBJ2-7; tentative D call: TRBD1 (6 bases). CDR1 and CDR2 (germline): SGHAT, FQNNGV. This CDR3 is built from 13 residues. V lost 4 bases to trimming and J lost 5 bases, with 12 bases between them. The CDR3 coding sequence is TGTGCCAGCAGCTCCCAGGGGCGGAACGAGCAGTACTTC. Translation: CASSSQGRNEQYF. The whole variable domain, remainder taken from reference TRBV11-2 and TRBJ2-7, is EAGVAQSPRYKIIEKRQSVAFWCNPISGHATLYWYQQILGQGPKLLIQFQNNGVVDDSQLPKDRFSAERLKGVDSTLKIQPAKLEDSAVYLCASSSQGRNEQYFGPGTRLTVT.

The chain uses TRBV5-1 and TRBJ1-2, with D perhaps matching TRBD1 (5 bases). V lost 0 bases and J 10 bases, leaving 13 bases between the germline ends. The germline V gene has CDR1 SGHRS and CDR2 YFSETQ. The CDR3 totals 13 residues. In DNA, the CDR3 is TGCGCCAGCAGCTTGGCGCAGGGAGGTGACTACACCTTC. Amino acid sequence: CASSLAQGGDYTF. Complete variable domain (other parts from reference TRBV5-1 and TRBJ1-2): KAGVTQTPRYLIKTRGQQVTLSCSPISGHRSVSWYQQTPGQGLQFLFEYFSETQRNKGNFPGRFSGRQFSNSRSEMNVSTLELGDSALYLCASSLAQGGDYTFGSGTRLTVV.